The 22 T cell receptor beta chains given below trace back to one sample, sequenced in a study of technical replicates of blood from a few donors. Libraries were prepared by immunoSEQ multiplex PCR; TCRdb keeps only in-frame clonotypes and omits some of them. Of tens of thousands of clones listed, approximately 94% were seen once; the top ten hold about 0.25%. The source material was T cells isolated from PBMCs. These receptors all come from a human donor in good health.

In DNA, the CDR3 is TGTGCCAGCAGCTTAGGGAGCAGTGAAGCTTTCTTT. This codes for CASSLGSSEAFF. This rearrangement joins TRBV5-6 to TRBJ1-1; D is uncertain. Germline V gene sequence: CDR1 SGHDT, CDR2 YYEEEE. V lost 2 bases to trimming and J lost 7 bases, with 9 bases between them. This CDR3 region has 12 residues.

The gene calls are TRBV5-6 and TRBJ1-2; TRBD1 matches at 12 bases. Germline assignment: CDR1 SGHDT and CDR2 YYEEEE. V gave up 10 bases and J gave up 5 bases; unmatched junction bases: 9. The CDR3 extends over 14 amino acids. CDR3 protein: CAGGTGGIGYGYTF. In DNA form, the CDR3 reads TGTGCCGGAGGGACAGGGGGCATCGGTTATGGCTACACCTTC.

Here the CDR3 DNA reads TGTGCCAGCAGTTGGCAAAGCACAGATACGCAGTATTTT. Its translation: CASSWQSTDTQYF. The chain carries TRBV6-5 and TRBJ2-3; D remains ambiguous. Trimming took off 4 bases at V and 0 bases at J, with 5 bases between the two ends. Germline-derived CDR1 and CDR2 are MNHEY and SVGAGI. The CDR3 contains 13 residues.

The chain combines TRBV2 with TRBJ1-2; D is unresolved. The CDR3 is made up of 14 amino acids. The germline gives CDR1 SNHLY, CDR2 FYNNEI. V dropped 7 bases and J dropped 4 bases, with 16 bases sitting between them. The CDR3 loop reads CASMGRSQSYGYTF. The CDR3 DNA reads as TGTGCCAGCATGGGCAGGTCGCAATCCTATGGCTACACCTTC.

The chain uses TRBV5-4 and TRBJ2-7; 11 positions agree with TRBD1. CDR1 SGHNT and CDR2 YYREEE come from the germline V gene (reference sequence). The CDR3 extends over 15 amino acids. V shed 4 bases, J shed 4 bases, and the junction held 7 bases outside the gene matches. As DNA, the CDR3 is TGTGCCAGCAGCCCCGGACAGGGGGCGGGTTACGAGCAGTACTTC. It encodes CASSPGQGAGYEQYF. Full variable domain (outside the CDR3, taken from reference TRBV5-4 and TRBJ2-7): ETGVTQSPTHLIKTRGQQVTLRCSSQSGHNTVSWYQQALGQGPQFIFQYYREEENGRGNFPPRFSGLQFPNYSSELNVNALELDDSALYLCASSPGQGAGYEQYFGPGTRLTVT.

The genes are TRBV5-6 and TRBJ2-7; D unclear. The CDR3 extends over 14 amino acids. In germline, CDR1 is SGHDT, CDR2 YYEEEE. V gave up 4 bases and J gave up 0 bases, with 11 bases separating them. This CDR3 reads CASSPQQSSYEQYF. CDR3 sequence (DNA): TGTGCCAGCAGCCCACAGCAGTCCTCCTACGAGCAGTACTTC.

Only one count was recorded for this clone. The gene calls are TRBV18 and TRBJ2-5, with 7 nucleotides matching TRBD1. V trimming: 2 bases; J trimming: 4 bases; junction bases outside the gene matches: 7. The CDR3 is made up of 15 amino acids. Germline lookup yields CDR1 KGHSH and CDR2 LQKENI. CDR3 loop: CASSPAVAGGETQYF. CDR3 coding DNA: TGTGCCAGCTCACCAGCAGTAGCAGGGGGAGAGACCCAGTACTTC.

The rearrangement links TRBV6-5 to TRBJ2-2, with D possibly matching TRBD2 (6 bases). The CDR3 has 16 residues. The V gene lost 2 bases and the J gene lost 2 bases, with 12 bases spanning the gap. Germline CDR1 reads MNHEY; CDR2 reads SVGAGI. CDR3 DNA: TGTGCCAGCAGTTACCCCGACGGACTAAACACCGGGGAGCTGTTTTTT. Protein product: CASSYPDGLNTGELFF.

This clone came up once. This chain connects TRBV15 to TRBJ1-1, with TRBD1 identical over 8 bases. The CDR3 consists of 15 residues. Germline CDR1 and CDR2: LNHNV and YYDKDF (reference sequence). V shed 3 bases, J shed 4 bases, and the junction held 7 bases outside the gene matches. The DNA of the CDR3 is TGTGCCACCAGCAGCCCAGACAGGGGTGTCACTGAAGCTTTCTTT. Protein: CATSSPDRGVTEAFF.

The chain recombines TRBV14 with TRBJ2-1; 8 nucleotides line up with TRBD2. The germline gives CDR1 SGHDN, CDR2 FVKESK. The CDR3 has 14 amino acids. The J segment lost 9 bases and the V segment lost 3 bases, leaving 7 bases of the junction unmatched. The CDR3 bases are TGTGCCAGCAGCCAGGGACTAGTGGTCGGTGAGCAGTTCTTC. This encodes CASSQGLVVGEQFF.

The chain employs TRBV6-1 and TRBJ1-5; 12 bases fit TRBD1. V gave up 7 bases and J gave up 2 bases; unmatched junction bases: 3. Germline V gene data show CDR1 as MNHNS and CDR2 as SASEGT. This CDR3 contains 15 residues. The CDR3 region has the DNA TGTGCCAGCACGGGACAGGGGGCAGGCAATCAGCCCCAGCATTTT. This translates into CASTGQGAGNQPQHF.

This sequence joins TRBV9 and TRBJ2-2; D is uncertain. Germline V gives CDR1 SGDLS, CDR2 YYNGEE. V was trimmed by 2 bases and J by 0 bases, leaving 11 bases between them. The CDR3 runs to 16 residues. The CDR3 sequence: CASSVTLTANTGELFF. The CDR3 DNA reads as TGTGCCAGCAGCGTTACACTTACAGCGAACACCGGGGAGCTGTTTTTT.

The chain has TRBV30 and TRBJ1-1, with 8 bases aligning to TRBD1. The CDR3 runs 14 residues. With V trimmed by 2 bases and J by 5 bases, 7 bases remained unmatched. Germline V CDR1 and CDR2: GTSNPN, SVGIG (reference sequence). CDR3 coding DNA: TGTGCCTGGAGTTCAGGGGGCTGGTATACTGAAGCTTTCTTT. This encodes CAWSSGGWYTEAFF.

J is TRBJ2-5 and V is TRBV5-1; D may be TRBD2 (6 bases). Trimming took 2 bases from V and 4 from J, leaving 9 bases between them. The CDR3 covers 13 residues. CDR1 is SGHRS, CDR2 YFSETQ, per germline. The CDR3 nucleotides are TGCGCCAGCAGCTTTCGGGGGTCAGAGACCCAGTACTTC. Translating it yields CASSFRGSETQYF.

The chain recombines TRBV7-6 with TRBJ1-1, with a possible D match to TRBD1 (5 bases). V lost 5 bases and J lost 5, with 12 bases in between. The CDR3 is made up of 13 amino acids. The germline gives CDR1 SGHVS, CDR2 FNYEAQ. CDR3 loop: CASSVEKGTEAFF. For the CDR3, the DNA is TGTGCCAGCAGCGTAGAAAAGGGGACTGAAGCTTTCTTT.

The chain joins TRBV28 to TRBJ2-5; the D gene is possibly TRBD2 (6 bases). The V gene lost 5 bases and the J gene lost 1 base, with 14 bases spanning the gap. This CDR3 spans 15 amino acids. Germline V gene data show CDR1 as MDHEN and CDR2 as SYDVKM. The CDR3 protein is CASSPPRGIQETQYF. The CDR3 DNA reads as TGTGCCAGCAGTCCGCCGCGGGGAATCCAAGAGACCCAGTACTTC. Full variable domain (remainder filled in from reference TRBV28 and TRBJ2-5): DVKVTQSSRYLVKRTGEKVFLECVQDMDHENMFWYRQDPGLGLRLIYFSYDVKMKEKGDIPEGYSVSREKKERFSLILESASTNQTSMYLCASSPPRGIQETQYFGPGTRLLVL.

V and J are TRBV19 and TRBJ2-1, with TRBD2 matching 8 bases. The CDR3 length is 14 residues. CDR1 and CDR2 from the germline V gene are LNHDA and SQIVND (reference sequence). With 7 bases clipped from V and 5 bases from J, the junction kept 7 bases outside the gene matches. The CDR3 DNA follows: TGTGCCAGTACCGGGACTAGGCGCCACAATGAGCAGTTCTTC. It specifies CASTGTRRHNEQFF.

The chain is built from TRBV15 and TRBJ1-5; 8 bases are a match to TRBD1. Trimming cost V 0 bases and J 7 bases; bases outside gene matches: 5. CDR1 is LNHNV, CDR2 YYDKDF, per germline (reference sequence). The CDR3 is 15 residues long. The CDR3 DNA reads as TGTGCCACCAGCAGAGAAGGACAGGGCGAACAGCCCCAGCATTTT. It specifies CATSREGQGEQPQHF. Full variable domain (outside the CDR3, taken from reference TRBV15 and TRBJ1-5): DAMVIQNPRYQVTQFGKPVTLSCSQTLNHNVMYWYQQKSSQAPKLLFHYYDKDFNNEADTPDNFQSRRPNTSFCFLDIRSPGLGDTAMYLCATSREGQGEQPQHFGDGTRLSIL.

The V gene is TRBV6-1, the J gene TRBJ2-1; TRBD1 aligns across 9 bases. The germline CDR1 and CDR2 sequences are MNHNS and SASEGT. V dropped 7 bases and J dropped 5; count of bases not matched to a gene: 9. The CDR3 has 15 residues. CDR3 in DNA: TGTGCCAGCATCTCGGGACAGGGTGACCACAATGAGCAGTTCTTC. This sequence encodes CASISGQGDHNEQFF.

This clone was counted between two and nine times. The CDR3 reads CASSEVVANTEAFF. CDR3 nucleotides: TGTGCCAGCAGTGAAGTTGTGGCGAACACTGAAGCTTTCTTT. The rearrangement joins TRBV2 to TRBJ1-1; no clear D. Germline V gene lookup returns CDR1 SNHLY and CDR2 FYNNEI. V was shortened by 1 base and J by 1 base, with 7 bases between the two germline ends. The CDR3 spans 14 residues.

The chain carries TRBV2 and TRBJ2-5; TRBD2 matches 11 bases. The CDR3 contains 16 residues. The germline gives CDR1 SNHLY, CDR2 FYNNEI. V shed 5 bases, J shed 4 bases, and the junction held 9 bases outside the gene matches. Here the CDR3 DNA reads TGTGCCAGCAGTTGGACACTAGCGGGAGTAGGAGAGACCCAGTACTTC. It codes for CASSWTLAGVGETQYF.

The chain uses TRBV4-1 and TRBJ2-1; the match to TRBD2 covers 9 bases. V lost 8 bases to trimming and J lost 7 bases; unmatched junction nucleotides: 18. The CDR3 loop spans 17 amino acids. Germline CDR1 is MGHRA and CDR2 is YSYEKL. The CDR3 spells CASGGIAGVLLYNEQFF. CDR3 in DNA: TGCGCCAGCGGAGGAATAGCGGGAGTCCTTTTGTATAATGAGCAGTTCTTC.